The 2 T cell receptor beta chains below come from one sample, sequenced in a study of CD8 T cells in ankylosing spondylitis. TCRdb recomputed calls from the 5' RACE reads with MiXCR, one row per CDR3 protein. The sample lists around 39,000 distinct CDR3 sequences, about an eighth occurring once. Input material: synovial fluid, either unsorted or a sorted T cell fraction (not recorded which). These receptor sequences come from a male donor with ankylosing spondylitis.

This clonotype has only a few counts. This chain joins TRBV6-5 and TRBJ2-1; D is ambiguous. V dropped 6 bases and J dropped 1 base, with 1 base sitting between them. CDR3 length: 11 amino acids. CDR1 MNHEY and CDR2 SVGAGI come from the germline V gene. This CDR3 is CASRSYNEQFF. The DNA of the CDR3 is TGTGCCAGCAGGTCCTACAATGAGCAGTTCTTC.

Many counts were recorded for this clonotype. V usage is TRBV9 and J usage is TRBJ2-3; TRBD1 agrees at 7 bases. V was clipped by 0 bases and J by 3 bases; unmatched bases: 7. Germline values: CDR1 SGDLS, CDR2 YYNGEE. This CDR3 comprises 16 residues. The DNA of the CDR3 is TGTGCCAGCAGCGTAGGTAACAGGGGTGGGACAGATACGCAGTATTTT. It yields the protein CASSVGNRGGTDTQYF. Based on the CDR3 plus reference TRBV9 and TRBJ2-3, the full variable domain is DSGVTQTPKHLITATGQRVTLRCSPRSGDLSVYWYQQSLDQGLQFLIQYYNGEERAKGNILERFSAQQFPDLHSELNLSSLELGDSALYFCASSVGNRGGTDTQYFGPGTRLTVL.